The present T cell receptor (beta chain) was sequenced within a study of T cells after posttransplantation cyclophosphamide. Points from the study as a whole: Later post-transplant blood repertoires were often dominated by donor CD8+ memory clones. TRB clonality was highly associated with recipient CMV seropositivity and reactivation. Skin or GI-infiltrating T cells shared few TRB sequences with blood.

The germline gives CDR1 LNHDA, CDR2 SQIVND (reference sequence). Trimming left V 4 bases short and J 6 bases short, with 10 bases between. The CDR3 runs to 14 residues. About this clone itself: Its antigen remains unknown.

Treatment was busulfan-fludarabine conditioning, a marrow graft, and cyclophosphamide on days +3 and +4. Method: immunoSEQ multiplex PCR; TCRdb's copy keeps in-frame clones and lacks some. The top ten clones hold 7.5% to 10% of a sample with approximately 40,000 clones, roughly 78% of them seen once. The receptor's source is a female patient between 35 and 55 years old who received an allogeneic stem cell transplant from a related donor, was CMV-positive, and had no GVHD. Some of the T cells might come from the graft donor. The chain is built from TRBV19 and TRBJ1-6, with D possibly being TRBD1 (5 bases). The sample consisted of CD4+ T cells sorted from blood, taken approximately 2,000 days after a stem cell transplant with posttransplant cyclophosphamide. DNA of the CDR3: TGTGCCAGTAGTACACGACAGCTTAATTCACCCCTCCACTTT. Residues: CASSTRQLNSPLHF.